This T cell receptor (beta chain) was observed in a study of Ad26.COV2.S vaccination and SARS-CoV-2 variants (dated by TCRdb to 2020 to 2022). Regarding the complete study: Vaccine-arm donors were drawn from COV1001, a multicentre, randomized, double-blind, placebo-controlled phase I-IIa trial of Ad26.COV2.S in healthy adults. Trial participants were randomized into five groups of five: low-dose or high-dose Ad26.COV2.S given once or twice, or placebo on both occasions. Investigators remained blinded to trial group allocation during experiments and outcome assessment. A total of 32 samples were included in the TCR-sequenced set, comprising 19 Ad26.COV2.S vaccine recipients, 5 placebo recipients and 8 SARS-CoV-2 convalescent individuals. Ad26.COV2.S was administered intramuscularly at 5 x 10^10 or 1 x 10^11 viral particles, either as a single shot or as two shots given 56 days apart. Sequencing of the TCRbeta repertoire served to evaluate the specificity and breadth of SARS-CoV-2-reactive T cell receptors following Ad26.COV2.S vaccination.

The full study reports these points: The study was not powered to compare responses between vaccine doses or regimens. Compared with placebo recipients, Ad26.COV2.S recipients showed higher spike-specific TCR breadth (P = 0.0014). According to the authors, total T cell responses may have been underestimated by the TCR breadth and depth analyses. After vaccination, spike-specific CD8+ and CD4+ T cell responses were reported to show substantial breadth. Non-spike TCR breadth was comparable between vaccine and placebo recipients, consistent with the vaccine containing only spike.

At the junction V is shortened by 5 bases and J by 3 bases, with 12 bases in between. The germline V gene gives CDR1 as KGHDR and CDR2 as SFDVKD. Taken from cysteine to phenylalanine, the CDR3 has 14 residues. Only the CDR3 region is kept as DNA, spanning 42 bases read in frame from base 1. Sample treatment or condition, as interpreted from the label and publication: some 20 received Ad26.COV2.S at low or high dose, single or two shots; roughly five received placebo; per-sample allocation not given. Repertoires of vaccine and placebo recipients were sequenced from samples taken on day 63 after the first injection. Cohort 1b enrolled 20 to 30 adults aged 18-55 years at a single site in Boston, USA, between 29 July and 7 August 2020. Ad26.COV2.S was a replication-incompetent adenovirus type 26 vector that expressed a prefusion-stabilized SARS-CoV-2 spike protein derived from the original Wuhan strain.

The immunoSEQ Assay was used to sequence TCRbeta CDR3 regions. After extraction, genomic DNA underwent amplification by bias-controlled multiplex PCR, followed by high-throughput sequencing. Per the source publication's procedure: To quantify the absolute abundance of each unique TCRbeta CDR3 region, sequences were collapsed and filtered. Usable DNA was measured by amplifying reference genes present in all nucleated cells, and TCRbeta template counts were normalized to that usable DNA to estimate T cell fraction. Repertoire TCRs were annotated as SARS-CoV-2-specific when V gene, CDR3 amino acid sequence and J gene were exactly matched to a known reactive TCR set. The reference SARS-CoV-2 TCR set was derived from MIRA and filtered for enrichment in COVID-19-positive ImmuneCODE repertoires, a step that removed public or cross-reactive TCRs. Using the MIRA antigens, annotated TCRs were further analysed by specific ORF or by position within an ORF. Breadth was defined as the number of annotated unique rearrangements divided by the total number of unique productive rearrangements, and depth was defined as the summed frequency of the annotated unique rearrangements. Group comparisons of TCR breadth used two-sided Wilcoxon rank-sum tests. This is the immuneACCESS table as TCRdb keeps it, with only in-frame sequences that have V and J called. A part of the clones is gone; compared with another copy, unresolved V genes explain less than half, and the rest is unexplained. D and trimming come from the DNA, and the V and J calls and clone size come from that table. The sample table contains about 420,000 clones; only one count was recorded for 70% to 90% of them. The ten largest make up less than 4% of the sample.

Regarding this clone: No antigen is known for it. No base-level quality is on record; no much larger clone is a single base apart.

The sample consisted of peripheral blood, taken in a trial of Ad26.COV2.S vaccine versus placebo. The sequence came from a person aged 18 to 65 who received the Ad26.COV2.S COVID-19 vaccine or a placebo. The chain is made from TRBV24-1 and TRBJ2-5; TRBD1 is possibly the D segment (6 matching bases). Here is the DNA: TGTGCCACCAGTGGGGGGCGCGGAAAAGAGACCCAGTACTTC. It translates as CATSGGRGKETQYF.